Below are 7 T cell receptor beta chains sequenced from a single sample in a study of blood T cell repertoires in COVID-19. Assay: immunoSEQ multiplex PCR; the TCRdb copy retains only in-frame clones and omits some. The sample has approximately 70,000 clones, more than 65% seen once; the top ten hold approximately 9.3%. Source material: peripheral blood. These receptors came from a woman between 45 and 65 years old with acute or convalescent COVID-19.

This chain joins TRBV19 and TRBJ1-2, with 7 positions matching TRBD1. The CDR3 is 15 residues long. The J segment lost 4 bases and the V segment lost 4 bases, leaving 9 bases of the junction unmatched. Per the germline V gene, CDR1 is LNHDA and CDR2 is SQIVND (reference sequence). CDR3 amino acids: CASSTLTGSGYGYTF. The CDR3 nucleotides are TGTGCCAGTAGTACTCTGACAGGGTCTGGCTATGGCTACACCTTC.

As for this clone: One end of the junction is discordant with germline, which a read error may explain. CDR3 in amino acids: CASRLTWDRDLSTSF. CDR3 nucleotide sequence: TGTGCCAGCAGGTTGACTTGGGACAGGGATTTATCAACTAGCTTC. The chain has TRBV28 and TRBJ1-2, with 9 bases that match TRBD1. The CDR3 spans 15 residues. Germline lookup yields CDR1 MDHEN and CDR2 SYDVKM.

This chain links TRBV5-1 with TRBJ1-1; D gene unclear. In germline, CDR1 is SGHRS, CDR2 YFSETQ. The V gene lost 4 bases and the J gene lost 0 bases, with 13 bases spanning the gap. The CDR3 is 15 residues long. The CDR3 coding sequence is TGCGCCAGCAGCCCTGACACTTCTTTGAACACTGAAGCTTTCTTT. Translated, it gives CASSPDTSLNTEAFF.

This clone is labeled medium-sized (0.01 to 0.1%). The chain combines TRBV7-8 with TRBJ2-1; 8 bases line up with TRBD1. V gave up 5 bases and J gave up 0 bases; unmatched junction bases: 15. CDR1 and CDR2 (germline): SGHVS, FQNEAQ. The CDR3 spans 19 residues. CDR3: CASSPRTGYHSSSYNEQFF. The CDR3 bases are TGTGCCAGCAGCCCGCGGACAGGGTACCACTCTAGCTCCTACAATGAGCAGTTCTTC.

The V call is TRBV7-6, the J call TRBJ2-7; 8 nucleotides match TRBD2. V shed 1 base, J shed 4 bases, and the junction held 3 bases outside the gene matches. Germline V gives CDR1 SGHVS, CDR2 FNYEAQ. The CDR3 is made up of 14 amino acids. The CDR3, as DNA: TGTGCCAGCAGCTTAGAGGCGGGGGGTTACGAGCAGTACTTC. Its translation is CASSLEAGGYEQYF. The complete variable domain, with remaining parts taken from reference TRBV7-6 and TRBJ2-7, reads GAGVSQSPRYKVTKRGQDVALRCDPISGHVSLYWYRQALGQGPEFLTYFNYEAQQDKSGLPNDRFSAERPEGSISTLTIQRTEQRDSAMYRCASSLEAGGYEQYFGPGTRLTVT.

The CDR3: CSVKAGTNEQFF. The DNA for the CDR3 is TGCAGCGTTAAAGCGGGAACAAATGAGCAGTTCTTC. This rearrangement joins TRBV29-1 to TRBJ2-1; 7 bases agree with TRBD2. The CDR3 loop spans 12 amino acids. With 5 bases clipped from V and 7 bases from J, the junction kept 5 bases outside the gene matches. CDR1 and CDR2 from the germline V gene are SQVTM and ANQGSEA.

The rearrangement joins TRBV30 to TRBJ1-6; D might be TRBD1 (6 bases). The CDR3 is 14 amino acids. Looked up from germline, CDR1 is GTSNPN and CDR2 is SVGIG (reference sequence). With 3 bases removed from V and 9 bases from J, the gap between germline ends came to 15 bases. The CDR3 coding sequence is TGTGCCTGGAGCCAGGGGCCCATGGGTTCACCCCTCCACTTT. Amino acids: CAWSQGPMGSPLHF.